Below are 18 T cell receptor beta chains sequenced from a single sample in a study of T cell responses to AZD1222 COVID-19 vaccine. The table came from immunoSEQ multiplex PCR; TCRdb's copy has only in-frame clones and leaves some out. The sample yields under 60,000 clones, roughly 80% seen once. The sequencing used peripheral blood, collected on day 0 of AZD1222 vaccination. These receptors all stem from an adult in good health.

The V and J genes are TRBV10-2 and TRBJ1-2; 12 nucleotides align to TRBD1. The germline CDR1 and CDR2 sequences are WSHSY and SAAADI. V lost 4 bases to trimming and J lost 4 bases; unmatched junction nucleotides: 4. This CDR3 is built from 15 residues. In DNA, the CDR3 is TGCGCCAGCAGTGGCCCGGGACAGGGGGCCTATGGCTACACCTTC. Amino acids: CASSGPGQGAYGYTF.

The chain joins TRBV7-8 to TRBJ2-7; D gene uncertain. V was clipped by 4 bases and J by 2 bases, with 12 bases between them. This CDR3 has 14 amino acids. The germline V gene has CDR1 SGHVS and CDR2 FQNEAQ. CDR3 loop: CASSSPGRPYEQYF. The CDR3 DNA sequence: TGTGCCAGCAGCTCGCCGGGTAGGCCCTACGAGCAGTACTTC.

This chain links TRBV3-1 (or the pseudogene TRBV3-2) with TRBJ2-7; D is tentatively TRBD1 or TRBD2 (5 bases each). Germline lookup yields CDR1 LGHDT and CDR2 YNNKEL (reference sequence). Trimming took off 4 bases at V and 0 bases at J, with 13 bases between the two ends. This CDR3 comprises 15 residues. The CDR3 protein is CASSPGWGTSYEQYF. CDR3 in DNA: TGTGCCAGCAGCCCCGGGTGGGGGACCTCCTACGAGCAGTACTTC.

The chain recombines TRBV4-1 with TRBJ1-1; D is possibly TRBD1 (5 bases). V shed 4 bases and J shed 3 bases, with 12 bases lying between them. The V gene's germline CDR1 is MGHRA and CDR2 YSYEKL. The CDR3 sequence is 14 residues long. The CDR3 is CASSPLSQDTEAFF. The CDR3, as DNA: TGCGCCAGCAGCCCTCTGTCACAGGACACTGAAGCTTTCTTT.

The gene calls are TRBV20-1 and TRBJ1-5, with 7 bases fitting TRBD1. CDR3 size: 13 residues. The trim removed 3 bases at V and 5 bases at J, leaving 4 bases unmatched. CDR1 DFQATT and CDR2 SNEGSKA come from the germline V gene (reference sequence). The CDR3, as DNA: TGCAGTGCTAGTACAGGGGTTCATCAGCCCCAGCATTTT. Amino acids: CSASTGVHQPQHF.

The CDR3 spells CASSLGAGNEKLFF. DNA of the CDR3: TGCGCCAGCAGCCTGGGGGCAGGGAATGAAAAACTGTTTTTT. The J gene is TRBJ1-4, the V gene TRBV4-3, with a possible D match to TRBD1 (6 bases). V was cut by 4 bases and J by 5 bases, with 11 bases left in between. There are 14 residues in the CDR3. Germline assignment: CDR1 LGHNA and CDR2 YSLEER.

The J gene is TRBJ1-5, the V gene TRBV30; D not resolved. The germline gives CDR1 GTSNPN, CDR2 SVGIG (reference sequence). This CDR3 comprises 14 residues. V lost 2 bases and J 5 bases, leaving 13 bases between the germline ends. The CDR3 loop reads CAWSPGPTHQPQHF. The CDR3, as DNA: TGTGCCTGGAGTCCGGGTCCTACTCATCAGCCCCAGCATTTT. Combining the CDR3 with reference TRBV30 and TRBJ1-5 gives the whole variable domain SQTIHQWPATLVQPVGSPLSLECTVEGTSNPNLYWYRQAAGRGLQLLFYSVGIGQISSEVPQNLSASRPQDRQFILSSKKLLLSDSGFYLCAWSPGPTHQPQHFGDGTRLSIL.

In regard to this clone: Other DNA variants within this sample encode the same CDR3. The J gene is TRBJ2-7, the V gene TRBV7-9; 9 bases are shared with TRBD2. V shed 5 bases, J shed 3 bases, and the junction held 8 bases outside the gene matches. Germline V CDR1 and CDR2: SEHNR, FQNEAQ (reference sequence). The CDR3 loop spans 15 amino acids. The CDR3 region is CASSMGLAGYYEQYF. In nucleotides, the CDR3 is TGTGCCAGCAGCATGGGGCTAGCGGGGTACTACGAGCAGTACTTC.

The genes are TRBV5-4 and TRBJ2-1, with TRBD1 matching over 8 bases. From germline, CDR1 is SGHNT and CDR2 YYREEE (reference sequence). CDR3 length: 14 residues. Trimming took 4 bases from V and 7 from J; bases not matched to a gene: 7. The CDR3 protein is CASSGQGWVNEQFF. The CDR3 nucleotides read TGTGCCAGCAGCGGACAGGGATGGGTAAATGAGCAGTTCTTC.

The rearrangement links TRBV10-1 to TRBJ1-1; D ambiguous. Per germline, CDR1 WNHNN and CDR2 SYGVQD (reference sequence). Trimming pared 10 bases from V and 7 bases from J, leaving 13 bases between. The CDR3 is 11 residues long. The CDR3 reads CANEGGSEAFF. Here the CDR3 DNA reads TGCGCCAATGAGGGAGGGAGTGAAGCTTTCTTT.

This clone has a single count. The chain is built from TRBV19 and TRBJ2-7; perhaps TRBD1 as D (6 bases). Germline CDR1 is LNHDA and CDR2 is SQIVND (reference sequence). This CDR3 region has 16 residues. V shed 5 bases and J shed 3 bases, with 20 bases lying between them. The CDR3 loop is CASSFSTGFLRYEQYF. CDR3 bases: TGTGCCAGTAGTTTTTCGACAGGTTTTTTACGCTACGAGCAGTACTTC.

The chain links TRBV15 to TRBJ1-3, with D unresolved. V gave up 3 bases and J gave up 3 bases, with 12 bases separating them. CDR1 is LNHNV and CDR2 is YYDKDF in the germline V gene (reference sequence). The CDR3 runs 15 residues. The CDR3 nucleotides are TGTGCCACCAGCAGCCCGGGGAGCCTTGGAAACACCATATATTTT. It translates to CATSSPGSLGNTIYF.

V gene TRBV15 combines with J gene TRBJ2-1; 8 positions match TRBD2. This CDR3 has 15 residues. Germline values: CDR1 LNHNV, CDR2 YYDKDF (reference sequence). V lost 0 bases, J lost 5 bases, and 3 bases stayed unmatched. The CDR3 region has the DNA TGTGCCACCAGCAGAGACGGCGGGGGGAACAATGAGCAGTTCTTC. This codes for CATSRDGGGNNEQFF.

V usage is TRBV21-1 and J usage is TRBJ2-7; the table's TRBD2 call for D was not verified on the DNA. TRBV21-1 is an annotated pseudogene. CDR3 length: 15 residues. Here the CDR3 reads CASSKRLAGDYEQYF. CDR3 nucleotides: TGTGCCAGCAGCAAAAGGCTAGCGGGAGACTACGAGCAGTACTTC.

V usage is TRBV5-4 and J usage is TRBJ1-1; D is unclear. Trimming pared 4 bases from V and 1 base from J, leaving 5 bases between. Germline V CDR1 and CDR2: SGHNT, YYREEE (reference sequence). The CDR3 is 12 amino acids. Here the CDR3 DNA reads TGTGCCAGCAGCGTCCCGAACACTGAAGCTTTCTTT. Translating gives CASSVPNTEAFF.

In this sample, this clone turned up once. The rearrangement joins TRBV15 to TRBJ2-7; 9 bases match TRBD1. Germline V CDR1 and CDR2: LNHNV, YYDKDF (reference sequence). This CDR3 is built from 16 residues. Trimming removed 4 bases from V and 6 bases from J; junction bases left unmatched: 13. In DNA form, the CDR3 reads TGTGCCACCAGCAAGTGGATCGGGACAGGGACGTCCGAGCAGTACTTC. This codes for CATSKWIGTGTSEQYF.

The V call is TRBV15, the J call TRBJ1-1; perhaps TRBD1 as D (6 bases). This CDR3 is 15 amino acids long. Trimming took 3 bases from V and 4 from J, leaving 15 bases between them. Germline CDR1 is LNHNV and CDR2 is YYDKDF (reference sequence). DNA for the CDR3: TGTGCCACCAGCAGGGAGGGACAAGGAGGCACTGAAGCTTTCTTT. Amino acids: CATSREGQGGTEAFF.

CDR3 coding DNA: TGCGCCAGCAGCTTGGGGTCAGCTACGAACACCGGGGAGCTGTTTTTT. Protein sequence: CASSLGSATNTGELFF. This chain connects TRBV5-1 to TRBJ2-2; D is uncertain. V was shortened by 0 bases and J by 0 bases, with 9 bases between the two germline ends. This CDR3 has 16 amino acids. Germline assignment: CDR1 SGHRS and CDR2 YFSETQ. The whole variable domain, remainder taken from reference TRBV5-1 and TRBJ2-2, is KAGVTQTPRYLIKTRGQQVTLSCSPISGHRSVSWYQQTPGQGLQFLFEYFSETQRNKGNFPGRFSGRQFSNSRSEMNVSTLELGDSALYLCASSLGSATNTGELFFGEGSRLTVL.